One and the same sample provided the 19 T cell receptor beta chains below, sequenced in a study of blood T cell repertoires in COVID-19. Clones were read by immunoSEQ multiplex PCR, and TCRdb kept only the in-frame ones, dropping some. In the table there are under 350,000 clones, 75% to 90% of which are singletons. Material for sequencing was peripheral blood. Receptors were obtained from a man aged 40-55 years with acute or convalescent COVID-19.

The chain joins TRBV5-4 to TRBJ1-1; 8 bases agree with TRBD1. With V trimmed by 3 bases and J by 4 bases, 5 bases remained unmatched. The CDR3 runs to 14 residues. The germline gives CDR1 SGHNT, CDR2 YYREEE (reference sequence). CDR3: CASSSRTGGTEAFF. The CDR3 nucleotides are TGTGCCAGCAGCTCGCGTACAGGGGGCACTGAAGCTTTCTTT.

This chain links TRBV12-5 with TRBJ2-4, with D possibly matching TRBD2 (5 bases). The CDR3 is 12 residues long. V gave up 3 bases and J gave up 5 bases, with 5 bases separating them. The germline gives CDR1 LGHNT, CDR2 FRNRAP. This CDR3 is CASGFGENIQYF. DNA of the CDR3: TGTGCTAGTGGTTTCGGGGAAAACATTCAGTACTTC. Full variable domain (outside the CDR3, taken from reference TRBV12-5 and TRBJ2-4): DARVTQTPRHKVTEMGQEVTMRCQPILGHNTVFWYRQTMMQGLELLAYFRNRAPLDDSGMPKDRFSAEMPDATLATLKIQPSEPRDSAVYFCASGFGENIQYFGAGTRLSVL.

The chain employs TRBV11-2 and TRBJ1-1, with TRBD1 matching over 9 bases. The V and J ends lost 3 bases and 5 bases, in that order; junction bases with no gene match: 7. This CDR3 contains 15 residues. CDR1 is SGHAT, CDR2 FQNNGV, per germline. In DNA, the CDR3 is TGTGCCAGCAGCTTGGCTCCCGGGACAGGGACTGAAGCTTTCTTT. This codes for CASSLAPGTGTEAFF.

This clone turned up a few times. The CDR3 DNA reads as TGCGCCAGCAGCCAAAAGACTAACTGGCAGGTCACCGGGGAGCTGTTTTTT. This gives the protein CASSQKTNWQVTGELFF. The rearrangement uses TRBV4-1 and TRBJ2-2; D is perhaps TRBD2 (5 bases). Germline CDR1 reads MGHRA; CDR2 reads YSYEKL. V was clipped by 2 bases and J by 4 bases, with 17 bases between them. CDR3 length equals 17 residues.

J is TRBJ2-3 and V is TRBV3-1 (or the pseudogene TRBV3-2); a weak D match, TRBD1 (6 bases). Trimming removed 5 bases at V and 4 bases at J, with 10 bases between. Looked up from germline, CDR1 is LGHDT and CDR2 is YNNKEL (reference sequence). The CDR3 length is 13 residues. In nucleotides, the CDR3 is TGTGCCAGCAGCAGGACAGACCCAGATACGCAGTATTTT. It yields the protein CASSRTDPDTQYF.

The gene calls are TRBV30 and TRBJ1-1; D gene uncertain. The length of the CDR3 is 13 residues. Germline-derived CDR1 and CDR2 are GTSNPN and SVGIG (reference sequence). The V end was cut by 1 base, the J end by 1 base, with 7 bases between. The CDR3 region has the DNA TGTGCCTGGAGTGAACAGACGAACACTGAAGCTTTCTTT. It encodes CAWSEQTNTEAFF.

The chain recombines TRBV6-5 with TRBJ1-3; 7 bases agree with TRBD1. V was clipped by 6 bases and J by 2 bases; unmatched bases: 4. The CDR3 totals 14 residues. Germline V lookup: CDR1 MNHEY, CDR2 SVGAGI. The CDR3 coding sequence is TGTGCCAGCAGAGAGCAGGGGGCTGGAAACACCATATATTTT. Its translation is CASREQGAGNTIYF.

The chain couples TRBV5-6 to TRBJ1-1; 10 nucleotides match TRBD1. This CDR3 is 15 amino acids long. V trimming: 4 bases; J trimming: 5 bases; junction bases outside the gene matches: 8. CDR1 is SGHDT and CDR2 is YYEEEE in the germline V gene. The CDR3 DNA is TGTGCCAGCAGCCCTAGACAGGGGGCGCGGACTGAAGCTTTCTTT. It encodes CASSPRQGARTEAFF.

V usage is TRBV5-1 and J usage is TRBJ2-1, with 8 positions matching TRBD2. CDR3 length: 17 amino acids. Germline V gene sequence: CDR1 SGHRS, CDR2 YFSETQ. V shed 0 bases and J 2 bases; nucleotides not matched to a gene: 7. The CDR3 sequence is CASSLVGGGNPYNEQFF. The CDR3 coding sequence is TGCGCCAGCAGCTTGGTTGGCGGGGGGAACCCCTACAATGAGCAGTTCTTC.

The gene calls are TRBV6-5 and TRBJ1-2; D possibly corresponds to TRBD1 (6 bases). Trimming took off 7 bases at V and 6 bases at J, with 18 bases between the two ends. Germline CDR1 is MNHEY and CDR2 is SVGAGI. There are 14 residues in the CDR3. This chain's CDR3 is CASIYGAGADGYTF. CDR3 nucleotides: TGTGCCAGCATTTATGGAGCAGGGGCCGATGGCTACACCTTC.

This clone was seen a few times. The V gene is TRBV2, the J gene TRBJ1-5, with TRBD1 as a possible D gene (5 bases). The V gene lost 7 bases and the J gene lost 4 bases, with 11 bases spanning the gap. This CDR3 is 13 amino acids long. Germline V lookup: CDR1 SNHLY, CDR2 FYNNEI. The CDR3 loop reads CASIDSRNQPQHF. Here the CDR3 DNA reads TGTGCCAGCATCGACAGTCGGAATCAGCCCCAGCATTTT.

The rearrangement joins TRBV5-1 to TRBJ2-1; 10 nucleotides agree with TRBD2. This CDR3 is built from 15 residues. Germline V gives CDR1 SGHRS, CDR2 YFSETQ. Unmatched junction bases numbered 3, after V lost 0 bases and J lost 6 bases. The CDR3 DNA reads TGCGCCAGCAGCTTGGATGGACTAGCGGTCAATGAGCAGTTCTTC. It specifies CASSLDGLAVNEQFF.

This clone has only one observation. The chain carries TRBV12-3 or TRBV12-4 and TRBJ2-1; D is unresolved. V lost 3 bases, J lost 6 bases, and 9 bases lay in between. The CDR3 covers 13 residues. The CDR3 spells CASSFLHTNEQFF. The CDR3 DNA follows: TGTGCCAGCAGTTTTCTCCACACCAATGAGCAGTTCTTC.

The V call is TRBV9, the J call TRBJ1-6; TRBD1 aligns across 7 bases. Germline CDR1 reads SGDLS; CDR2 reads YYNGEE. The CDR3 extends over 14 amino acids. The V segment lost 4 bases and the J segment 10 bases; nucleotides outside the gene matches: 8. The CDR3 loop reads CASSPDRASSPLHF. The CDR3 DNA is TGTGCCAGCAGCCCAGACAGGGCAAGCTCACCCCTCCACTTT.

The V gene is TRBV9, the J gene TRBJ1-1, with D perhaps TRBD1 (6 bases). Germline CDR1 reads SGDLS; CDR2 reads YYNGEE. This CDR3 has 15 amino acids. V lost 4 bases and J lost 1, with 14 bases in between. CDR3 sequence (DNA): TGTGCCAGCAGCTCGAATCAGGGGAGGAACACTGAAGCTTTCTTT. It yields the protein CASSSNQGRNTEAFF.

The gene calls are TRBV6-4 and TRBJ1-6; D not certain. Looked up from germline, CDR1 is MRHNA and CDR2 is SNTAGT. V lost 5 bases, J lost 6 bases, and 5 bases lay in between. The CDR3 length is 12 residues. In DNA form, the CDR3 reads TGTGCCAGCAGTCCAGGTAATTCACCCCTCCACTTT. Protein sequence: CASSPGNSPLHF.

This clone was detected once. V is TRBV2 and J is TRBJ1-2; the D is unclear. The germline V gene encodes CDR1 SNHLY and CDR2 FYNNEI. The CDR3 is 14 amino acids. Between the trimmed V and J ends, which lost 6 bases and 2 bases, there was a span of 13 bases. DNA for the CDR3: TGTGCCAGCAGGTACCGGGTCCTAAACTATGGCTACACCTTC. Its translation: CASRYRVLNYGYTF.

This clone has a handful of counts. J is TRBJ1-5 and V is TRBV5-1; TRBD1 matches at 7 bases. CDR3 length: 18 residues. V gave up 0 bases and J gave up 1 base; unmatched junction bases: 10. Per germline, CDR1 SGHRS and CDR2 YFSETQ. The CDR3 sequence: CASSLGLGQARSNQPQHF. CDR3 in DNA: TGCGCCAGCAGCTTGGGGCTAGGACAGGCTAGGAGCAATCAGCCCCAGCATTTT.

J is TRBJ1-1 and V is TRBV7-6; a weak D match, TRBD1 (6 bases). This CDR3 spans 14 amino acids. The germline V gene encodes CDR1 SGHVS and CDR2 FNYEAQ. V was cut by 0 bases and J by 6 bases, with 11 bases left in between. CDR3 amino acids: CASSLAPDSSEAFF. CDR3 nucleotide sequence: TGTGCCAGCAGCTTAGCGCCGGACAGTTCTGAAGCTTTCTTT.